This TCR beta chain was documented in a study of blood T cell repertoires in COVID-19. Study summary: Nucleic acid was either cDNA or gDNA, and it came from T cells, B-cell-depleted T cells, or PBMCs.

Original handling: Amplified reference gene primers provided the basis for estimating nucleated cell counts. Sequencing used immunoSEQ multiplex PCR; TCRdb keeps in-frame clones, though not all of them. V and J calls plus clone size are reproduced from that table; the DNA served to infer D and trimming. Of 150,000 or so clones detected, approximately 95% appear once; the ten largest clones hold around 2%. Germline V gives CDR1 MNHEY, CDR2 SVGEGT. The CDR3 length is 17 residues. With 0 bases removed from V and 1 base from J, the gap between germline ends came to 15 bases. The specimen sequenced was peripheral blood. The receptor was derived from a woman aged 55-69 years with COVID-19, enrolled during active disease. This rearrangement joins TRBV6-2 or TRBV6-3 to TRBJ2-5, with D tentatively TRBD2 (6 bases). The CDR3 sequence is CASSYSISRGGQETQYF. Here the CDR3 DNA reads TGTGCCAGCAGTTACTCGATATCCCGGGGAGGCCAAGAGACCCAGTACTTC.